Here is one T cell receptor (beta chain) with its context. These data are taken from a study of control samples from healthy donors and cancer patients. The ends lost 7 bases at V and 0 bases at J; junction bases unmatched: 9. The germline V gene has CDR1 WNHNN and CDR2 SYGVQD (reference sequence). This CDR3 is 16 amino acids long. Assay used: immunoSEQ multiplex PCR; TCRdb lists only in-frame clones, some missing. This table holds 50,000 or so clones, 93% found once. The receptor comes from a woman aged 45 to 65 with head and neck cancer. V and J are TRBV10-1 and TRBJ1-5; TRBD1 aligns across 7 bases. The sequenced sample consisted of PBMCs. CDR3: CASIRQGAYSNQPQHF. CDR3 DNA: TGCGCCAGCATTCGACAGGGCGCATATAGCAATCAGCCCCAGCATTTT.